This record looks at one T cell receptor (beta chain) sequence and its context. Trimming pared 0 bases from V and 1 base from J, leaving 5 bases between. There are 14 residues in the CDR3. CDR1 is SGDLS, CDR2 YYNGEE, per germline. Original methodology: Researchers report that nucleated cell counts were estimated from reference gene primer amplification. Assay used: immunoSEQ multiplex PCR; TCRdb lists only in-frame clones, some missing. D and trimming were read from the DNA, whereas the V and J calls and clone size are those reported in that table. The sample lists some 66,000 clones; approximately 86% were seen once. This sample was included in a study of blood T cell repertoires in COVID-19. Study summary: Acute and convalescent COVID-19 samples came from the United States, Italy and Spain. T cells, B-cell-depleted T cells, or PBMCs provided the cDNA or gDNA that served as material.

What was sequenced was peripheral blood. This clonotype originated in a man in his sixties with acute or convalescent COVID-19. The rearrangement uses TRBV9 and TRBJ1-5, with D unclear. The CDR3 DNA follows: TGTGCCAGCAGCGTAGGCCAGAGCAATCAGCCCCAGCATTTT. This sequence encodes CASSVGQSNQPQHF.